Shown below are 23 T cell receptor beta chains from a single sample sequenced in a study of vaccination and CD4 T cells after COVID-19. Treatment: roughly ten-day PBMC culture with coronavirus spike peptide pools or control peptides (ViraFEST assay). The antigens of these receptors remain unknown. An Oncomine TCR Beta short-read assay was used to sequence the DNA from cultured CD4+ T cells. TCRdb reanalysed the PCR reads using MiXCR and keeps one entry per CDR3 protein. The table lists over 5,500 distinct CDR3 sequences, over 60% of them singletons. The specimen sequenced was CD4+ T cells from blood, cultured in vitro. These receptors originate from a human donor who had recovered from COVID-19.

The V call is TRBV6-2 or TRBV6-3, the J call TRBJ2-7; D unresolved. The V and J ends lost 7 bases and 2 bases respectively, with 18 bases between them. The germline CDR1 and CDR2 sequences are MNHEY and SVGEGT. The CDR3 consists of 15 residues. The CDR3 nucleotides are TGTGCCAGCACCGTAAGCTACTTGGGGACCTACGAGCAGTACTTC. It encodes CASTVSYLGTYEQYF.

About this clonotype: The junction differs from germline at one of its ends, possibly a read error. The rearrangement uses TRBV11-3 and TRBJ2-2; 9 bases fit TRBD2. CDR3 size: 15 residues. The germline V gene has CDR1 SGHNT and CDR2 YENEEA. CDR3 sequence: CASRLAGDITGELFF. CDR3 sequence (DNA): TGTGCCAGCAGGTTAGCGGGAGATATCACCGGGGAGCTGTTTTTT.

This chain joins TRBV20-1 and TRBJ2-5, with 8 bases lining up with TRBD2. Trimming at V came to 6 bases and at J to 4 bases, leaving 16 bases not matched to a gene. Germline V CDR1 and CDR2: DFQATT, SNEGSKA (reference sequence). This CDR3 spans 16 amino acids. CDR3 residues: CSALKGSGGPGETQYF. The DNA for the CDR3 is TGCAGTGCCCTGAAGGGGTCGGGGGGGCCGGGAGAGACCCAGTACTTC.

This clonotype was detected once. The V call is TRBV4-3, the J call TRBJ2-1; 14 positions match TRBD2. Per germline, CDR1 LGHNA and CDR2 YSLEER. This CDR3 spans 18 amino acids. The ends lost 0 bases at V and 4 bases at J; junction bases unmatched: 5. CDR3: CASSQDPWTSGGYNEQFF. CDR3 sequence (DNA): TGCGCCAGCAGCCAAGACCCCTGGACTAGCGGGGGGTACAATGAGCAGTTCTTC.

The rearrangement joins TRBV11-3 to TRBJ1-6; D not resolved. The germline CDR1 and CDR2 sequences are SGHNT and YENEEA. V gave up 4 bases and J gave up 5 bases, with 12 bases separating them. The CDR3 is 15 amino acids. The CDR3 is CASSSLRENNSPLHF. The CDR3 region has the DNA TGTGCCAGCAGCTCTCTCCGGGAAAATAATTCACCCCTCCACTTT.

The chain joins TRBV11-2 to TRBJ1-1; D remains unclear. V gave up 6 bases and J gave up 0 bases, with 11 bases separating them. The CDR3 contains 14 residues. Germline assignment: CDR1 SGHAT and CDR2 FQNNGV. The CDR3 here is CASSVENLNTEAFF. CDR3 nucleotides: TGTGCCAGCAGTGTCGAGAACCTGAACACTGAAGCTTTCTTT.

The CDR3 reads CSASGTGVNYGYTF. The CDR3 DNA is TGCAGTGCTAGCGGGACAGGGGTTAACTATGGCTACACCTTC. J is TRBJ1-2 and V is TRBV20-1; 10 bases fit TRBD1. The ends lost 3 bases at V and 1 base at J; junction bases unmatched: 2. This CDR3 contains 14 residues. Germline assignment: CDR1 DFQATT and CDR2 SNEGSKA (reference sequence).

V is TRBV6-1 and J is TRBJ1-1; no firm D call. The CDR3 runs to 14 residues. The germline V gene has CDR1 MNHNS and CDR2 SASEGT. V gave up 8 bases and J gave up 7 bases, with 20 bases separating them. This CDR3 reads CASEPGRGKGEAFF. The CDR3 coding sequence is TGTGCCAGCGAACCGGGCCGGGGAAAAGGTGAAGCTTTCTTT.

CDR3 DNA sequence: TGCAGTGCTTGGACAGGGACCCCGAATCAGCCCCAGCATTTT. Protein product: CSAWTGTPNQPQHF. The V gene is TRBV20-1, the J gene TRBJ1-5; 8 nucleotides line up with TRBD1. The CDR3 sequence is 14 residues long. V lost 5 bases, J lost 4 bases, and 7 bases stayed unmatched. The germline V gene encodes CDR1 DFQATT and CDR2 SNEGSKA (reference sequence).

The V gene is TRBV20-1, the J gene TRBJ1-4; the match to TRBD1 covers 10 bases. V shed 6 bases, J shed 5 bases, and the junction held 3 bases outside the gene matches. This CDR3 spans 13 amino acids. Germline CDR1 is DFQATT and CDR2 is SNEGSKA (reference sequence). CDR3 sequence: CSAGGQGNEKLFF. In DNA, the CDR3 is TGCAGTGCGGGGGGACAGGGGAATGAAAAACTGTTTTTT.

This clonotype was recorded a few times. The chain recombines TRBV6-5 with TRBJ1-1, with D unresolved. The germline CDR1 and CDR2 sequences are MNHEY and SVGAGI. This CDR3 comprises 15 residues. Trimming pared 0 bases from V and 5 bases from J, leaving 13 bases between. For the CDR3, the DNA is TGTGCCAGCAGTTACTCGGTCCGGGCGGGGACTGAAGCTTTCTTT. This codes for CASSYSVRAGTEAFF.

This clonotype was seen only once. The J gene is TRBJ1-2, the V gene TRBV4-1; perhaps TRBD1 as D (6 bases). V gave up 3 bases and J gave up 4 bases, with 12 bases separating them. Per germline, CDR1 MGHRA and CDR2 YSYEKL. The CDR3 is 14 residues long. The CDR3 coding sequence is TGCGCCAGCAGCCATCACAGGGTTCCCTATGGCTACACCTTC. Amino acid sequence: CASSHHRVPYGYTF.

This clonotype was seen a few times. CDR3 DNA: TGCGCCAGCAGCTTGGGGGGGACGTCTCTAGAGACCCAGTACTTC. This gives the protein CASSLGGTSLETQYF. This rearrangement joins TRBV5-1 to TRBJ2-5; D is tentatively TRBD1 or TRBD2 (5 bases each). V was trimmed by 0 bases and J by 4 bases, leaving 13 bases between them. CDR3 length equals 15 residues. Germline-derived CDR1 and CDR2 are SGHRS and YFSETQ.

This clonotype was seen only a few times. The chain joins TRBV19 to TRBJ1-6, with D possibly matching TRBD1 (6 bases). CDR1 is LNHDA and CDR2 is SQIVND in the germline V gene (reference sequence). The CDR3 spans 14 residues. V dropped 5 bases and J dropped 10 bases, with 15 bases sitting between them. DNA for the CDR3: TGTGCCAGTAGTTCCGAGTTGGGGGGCTCACCCCTCCACTTT. The encoded protein is CASSSELGGSPLHF. The variable domain in full, completed from reference TRBV19 and TRBJ1-6, reads DGGITQSPKYLFRKEGQNVTLSCEQNLNHDAMYWYRQDPGQGLRLIYYSQIVNDFQKGDIAEGYSVSREKKESFPLTVTSAQKNPTAFYLCASSSELGGSPLHFGNGTRLTVT.

The J gene is TRBJ2-5, the V gene TRBV19, with D perhaps matching TRBD1 (6 bases). The germline V and J ends were trimmed by 4 bases and 2 bases, with 11 bases remaining between them. The CDR3 spans 14 residues. The germline V gene encodes CDR1 LNHDA and CDR2 SQIVND (reference sequence). DNA of the CDR3: TGTGCCAGTAGTAGAACAGGGTTACAAGAGACCCAGTACTTC. Its protein product is CASSRTGLQETQYF. Combining the CDR3 with reference TRBV19 and TRBJ2-5 gives the whole variable domain DGGITQSPKYLFRKEGQNVTLSCEQNLNHDAMYWYRQDPGQGLRLIYYSQIVNDFQKGDIAEGYSVSREKKESFPLTVTSAQKNPTAFYLCASSRTGLQETQYFGPGTRLLVL.

This chain links TRBV6-5 with TRBJ1-2, with D tentatively TRBD1 (6 bases). The length of the CDR3 is 16 residues. Trimming shortened V by 2 bases and J by 0 bases, and 13 bases separated the two germline ends. Germline CDR1 is MNHEY and CDR2 is SVGAGI. The DNA for the CDR3 is TGTGCCAGCAGTTACGGGGGGCAGGAGGCTAACTATGGCTACACCTTC. This sequence encodes CASSYGGQEANYGYTF.

The CDR3 bases are TGTGCCAGCAGCTCCCTAGCGGGGGGATCCGAGCAGTTCTTC. It codes for CASSSLAGGSEQFF. The rearrangement links TRBV7-2 to TRBJ2-1; TRBD2 matches at 11 bases. The V gene's germline CDR1 is SGHTA and CDR2 FQGNSA. With 4 bases clipped from V and 10 bases from J, the junction kept 6 bases outside the gene matches. CDR3 size: 14 residues.

The rearrangement uses TRBV6-2 or TRBV6-3 and TRBJ1-2; TRBD1 might be the D (6 bases). Deletions cut 3 bases from V and 2 bases from J, with 22 bases between. CDR3 length: 18 residues. The V gene's germline CDR1 is MNHEY and CDR2 SVGEGT. DNA of the CDR3: TGTGCCAGCAGTTATTTGGCGCTAGGAGGAGGGACAAACTATGGCTACACCTTC. Its protein product is CASSYLALGGGTNYGYTF.

The chain is built from TRBV24-1 and TRBJ2-3; TRBD2 agrees at 16 bases. The CDR3 is 16 residues long. Trimming took 6 bases from V and 6 from J; bases not matched to a gene: 5. Germline loops: CDR1 KGHDR, CDR2 SFDVKD. DNA of the CDR3: TGTGCCACCAGTTGGGGACTAGCGGGAGGGCTTGATACGCAGTATTTT. Its protein is CATSWGLAGGLDTQYF.

This rearrangement joins TRBV5-4 to TRBJ1-6; TRBD1 might be the D (5 bases). The germline V and J ends were trimmed by 5 bases and 7 bases, with 10 bases remaining between them. CDR1 and CDR2 from the germline V gene are SGHNT and YYREEE (reference sequence). The CDR3 length is 13 residues. Here the CDR3 DNA reads TGTGCCAGCAGACGGGACTCAAATTCACCCCTCCACTTT. Protein: CASRRDSNSPLHF. Drawing the rest from reference TRBV5-4 and TRBJ1-6, the complete variable domain is ETGVTQSPTHLIKTRGQQVTLRCSSQSGHNTVSWYQQALGQGPQFIFQYYREEENGRGNFPPRFSGLQFPNYSSELNVNALELDDSALYLCASRRDSNSPLHFGNGTRLTVT.

V is TRBV20-1 and J is TRBJ2-2, with TRBD1 as a possible D gene (5 bases). Trimming took 2 bases from V and 1 from J, leaving 5 bases between them. Germline CDR1 is DFQATT and CDR2 is SNEGSKA (reference sequence). This CDR3 comprises 13 residues. CDR3 DNA sequence: TGCAGTGCTAGAAGGGGGAACACCGGGGAGCTGTTTTTT. It codes for CSARRGNTGELFF.

The chain uses TRBV6-1 and TRBJ2-2; D unclear. In germline, CDR1 is MNHNS, CDR2 SASEGT. Trimming stripped 6 bases from V and 2 bases from J, with 7 bases between. The CDR3 covers 13 residues. CDR3 residues: CASREFNTGELFF. For the CDR3, the DNA is TGTGCCAGCAGGGAGTTTAACACCGGGGAGCTGTTTTTT.

This chain connects TRBV19 to TRBJ1-1, with 8 bases aligning to TRBD1. Trimming removed 5 bases from V and 8 bases from J; junction bases left unmatched: 4. The CDR3 has 12 amino acids. Germline V gene data show CDR1 as LNHDA and CDR2 as SQIVND (reference sequence). The DNA of the CDR3 is TGTGCCAGTAGTCCCCGGGACAGGGAAGCTTTCTTT. Protein sequence: CASSPRDREAFF.